This TCR beta chain was captured in a study of T cells after yellow fever vaccination. The study's findings and limits: A secondary response was less intense yet reached its peak sooner, at day 5 versus 15.

This CDR3 is 14 amino acids long. CDR1 DFQATT and CDR2 SNEGSKA come from the germline V gene (reference sequence). V trimming: 8 bases; J trimming: 0 bases; junction bases outside the gene matches: 7. This clonotype was seen more than once but under ten times. What it binds is not known. Template switching by 5'RACE produced TCR cDNA, adding a universal primer site and UMIs. In TCRdb, the 5' RACE reads were re-called with MiXCR into one record per CDR3 protein. Of some 350,000 distinct CDR3 sequences listed, 6.2% are singletons. The sequence came from a man between 25 and 39 years old who received the YFV17D yellow fever vaccine. The V and J genes are TRBV20-1 and TRBJ1-3, with 7 positions matching TRBD1. This specimen consisted of PBMCs, obtained 5 days after the yellow fever booster vaccination. CDR3 residues: CSYIDRDSGNTIYF. In nucleotides, the CDR3 is TGCAGTTATATAGACAGGGACTCTGGAAACACCATATATTTT.